These 32 T cell receptor beta chains came from one sample sequenced in a study of HIV-infected children after antiretroviral therapy interruption. Unique molecular identifiers were included in an RNA-based 3' RACE TCR library. In TCRdb, the 3' RACE reads were re-called with MiXCR into one record per CDR3 protein. The sample yields some 38,000 distinct CDR3 sequences, more than 6.5% seen once. Stated treatment: PENTA 11 planned treatment interruption arm or continuous ART arm. Specimen: CD45RA+ CD4+ T cells from PBMCs, pooled from several time points, collected from a donor given antiretroviral therapy, either interrupted or continuous. The subset is: naive CD4+ CD45RA+ CD45RO- T cells. These receptors were obtained from a pool of human donors with HIV.

This clonotype was found many times. This chain connects TRBV4-3 to TRBJ2-1; maybe TRBD2 (6 bases). Germline V gene sequence: CDR1 LGHNA, CDR2 YSLEER. V gave up 0 bases and J gave up 8 bases, with 8 bases separating them. The CDR3 sequence is 13 residues long. CDR3 loop: CASSQDTGDEQFF. The CDR3 DNA sequence: TGCGCCAGCAGCCAAGATACGGGGGATGAGCAGTTCTTC.

The rearrangement uses TRBV12-3 or TRBV12-4 and TRBJ2-7; 9 bases are shared with TRBD1. CDR3 size: 14 residues. Losses at the gene ends were 5 bases for V and 6 bases for J; bases not matched to a gene: 8. The CDR3 loop reads CASSQWDRVGEQYF. The CDR3 DNA reads TGTGCCAGCAGTCAGTGGGACAGGGTGGGCGAGCAGTACTTC.

This clonotype has a count of ten or more. V gene TRBV29-1 combines with J gene TRBJ2-3; no firm D call. Trimming shortened V by 1 base and J by 0 bases, and 8 bases separated the two germline ends. Looked up from germline, CDR1 is SQVTM and CDR2 is ANQGSEA. This CDR3 region has 14 residues. The CDR3, as DNA: TGCAGCGTTGAAGGCAGGCTGAGCACAGATACGCAGTATTTT. Protein product: CSVEGRLSTDTQYF.

This sequence joins TRBV11-3 and TRBJ2-1, with D perhaps matching TRBD2 (6 bases). V was cut by 3 bases and J by 8 bases, with 11 bases left in between. The CDR3 sequence is 13 residues long. CDR1 and CDR2 (germline): SGHNT, YENEEA. The CDR3 here is CASSFDGSYEQFF. The CDR3 DNA is TGTGCCAGCAGCTTTGACGGGAGCTATGAGCAGTTCTTC. Complete variable domain (other parts from reference TRBV11-3 and TRBJ2-1): EAGVVQSPRYKIIEKKQPVAFWCNPISGHNTLYWYLQNLGQGPELLIRYENEEAVDDSQLPKDRFSAERLKGVDSTLKIQPAELGDSAVYLCASSFDGSYEQFFGPGTRLTVL.

The sample holds one count of this clonotype. Possible read error: a much larger clone is one base away. The chain joins TRBV12-3 or TRBV12-4 to TRBJ1-5; 8 bases are a match to TRBD1. The length of the CDR3 is 15 residues. V shed 3 bases and J 3 bases; nucleotides not matched to a gene: 4. The CDR3 loop reads CASSFARGLNQPQHF. In DNA, the CDR3 is TGTGCCAGCAGTTTCGCCAGGGGGCTCAATCAGCCCCAGCATTTT.

This sequence joins TRBV7-3 and TRBJ2-2; weak D call: TRBD2 (5 bases). The V end was cut by 2 bases, the J end by 7 bases, with 11 bases between. Germline V lookup: CDR1 SGHTA, CDR2 FQGTGA. CDR3 size: 14 residues. This chain's CDR3 is CASSLSGEIGELFF. Written as DNA, the CDR3 is TGTGCCAGCAGCTTATCCGGGGAAATCGGGGAGCTGTTTTTT.

This clonotype was counted many times. The chain recombines TRBV13 with TRBJ2-7; 8 nucleotides line up with TRBD1. Germline V gives CDR1 PRHDT, CDR2 FYEKMQ (reference sequence). V lost 4 bases, J lost 4 bases, and 6 bases stayed unmatched. CDR3 length: 14 residues. The CDR3 DNA is TGTGCCAGCAGCTCGAGGACAGGGAGGTACGAGCAGTACTTC. Protein sequence: CASSSRTGRYEQYF.

This clonotype was observed at least ten times. The chain uses TRBV20-1 and TRBJ2-1; D is ambiguous. The CDR3 runs 10 residues. V was clipped by 4 bases and J by 7 bases, with 5 bases between them. In germline, CDR1 is DFQATT, CDR2 SNEGSKA (reference sequence). The CDR3 loop is CSAIGNEQFF. CDR3 DNA: TGCAGTGCTATCGGGAATGAGCAGTTCTTC.

The sample holds many counts of this clonotype. J is TRBJ2-7 and V is TRBV28; a possible D gene is TRBD1 (6 bases). Germline lookup yields CDR1 MDHEN and CDR2 SYDVKM. V lost 5 bases and J lost 0, with 11 bases in between. There are 14 residues in the CDR3. The CDR3 loop is CASSPGQSSYEQYF. The CDR3 region has the DNA TGTGCCAGCAGTCCCGGACAGAGCTCCTACGAGCAGTACTTC.

Many counts were recorded for this clonotype. At one of its ends the junction is not consistent with the germline gene, which may arise from a read error. The chain combines TRBV4-2 with TRBJ1-5; D perhaps matches TRBD1 (5 bases). The CDR3 has 14 amino acids. In germline, CDR1 is LGHNA, CDR2 YNFKEQ. In nucleotides, the CDR3 is TGTGCCAGTAGCCAAGGGACGGGGAATCAGCCCCAGCATTTT. Its translation is CASSQGTGNQPQHF.

This clonotype occurred many times. The chain recombines TRBV12-3 or TRBV12-4 with TRBJ2-7; 9 bases match TRBD1. J gave up 2 bases and V 7 bases, and 9 bases lay outside the gene matches. The CDR3 covers 15 residues. CDR3 in DNA: TGTGCCAGCACCCCAGGACAGGGGCCGACCTACGAGCAGTACTTC. The encoded protein is CASTPGQGPTYEQYF.

This clonotype was observed at least ten times. V is TRBV11-2 and J is TRBJ2-6; 9 bases are shared with TRBD1. The CDR3 is made up of 17 amino acids. Germline V gene lookup returns CDR1 SGHAT and CDR2 FQNNGV. V gave up 4 bases and J gave up 0 bases; unmatched junction bases: 4. The CDR3 sequence is CASSSGQGHSGANVLTF. In DNA form, the CDR3 reads TGTGCCAGCAGCTCGGGACAGGGCCACTCTGGGGCCAACGTCCTGACTTTC. Variable domain in full (rest from reference TRBV11-2 and TRBJ2-6): EAGVAQSPRYKIIEKRQSVAFWCNPISGHATLYWYQQILGQGPKLLIQFQNNGVVDDSQLPKDRFSAERLKGVDSTLKIQPAKLEDSAVYLCASSSGQGHSGANVLTFGAGSRLTVL.

The sample holds many counts of this clonotype. An end of the junction differs from the germline gene, which may be a read error. The chain couples TRBV4-2 to TRBJ2-5; 7 bases match TRBD2. The CDR3 is 16 residues long. Germline V gives CDR1 LGHNA, CDR2 YNFKEQ. The CDR3 reads CASSRRTGGDQDTQYF. For the CDR3, the DNA is TGTGCCAGCAGCCGCAGGACTGGGGGGGACCAAGACACCCAGTACTTT.

This clonotype has a count of ten or more. The chain couples TRBV28 to TRBJ1-5, with D unresolved. The germline V and J ends were trimmed by 3 bases and 3 bases, with 9 bases remaining between them. CDR3 length equals 14 residues. Germline V gene data show CDR1 as MDHEN and CDR2 as SYDVKM. The CDR3 sequence: CASSFEETNQPQHF. As DNA, the CDR3 is TGTGCCAGCAGTTTTGAGGAAACCAATCAGCCCCAGCATTTT.

This clonotype was seen ten or more times. The chain joins TRBV12-3 or TRBV12-4 to TRBJ2-5; D is unclear. V was cut by 0 bases and J by 4 bases, with 15 bases left in between. This CDR3 contains 16 residues. The CDR3 loop reads CASSLASSTRRETQYF. The CDR3 coding sequence is TGTGCCAGCAGTTTAGCTTCCTCTACCCGAAGAGAGACCCAGTACTTC.

This clonotype has ten or more counts. The chain combines TRBV2 with TRBJ1-5; D not certain. The CDR3 covers 11 residues. V was pared by 3 bases and J by 12 bases, with 9 bases between. The germline CDR1 and CDR2 sequences are SNHLY and FYNNEI. This chain's CDR3 is CASSEDRLQHF. The CDR3 nucleotides are TGTGCCAGCAGTGAGGATCGTCTCCAGCATTTT.

This clonotype was observed a handful of times. This rearrangement joins TRBV20-1 to TRBJ2-1; D is undetermined. The CDR3 loop spans 12 amino acids. Trimming shortened V by 0 bases and J by 9 bases, and 9 bases separated the two germline ends. Germline CDR1 DFQATT, CDR2 SNEGSKA (reference sequence). The CDR3, as DNA: TGCAGTGCTAGAGAGGGTCGCGGTGAGCAGTTCTTC. Protein product: CSAREGRGEQFF.

By share of the sample, this clonotype is medium-sized. The chain couples TRBV5-1 to TRBJ2-2; D is undetermined. V gave up 5 bases and J gave up 0 bases, with 11 bases separating them. Germline CDR1 reads SGHRS; CDR2 reads YFSETQ. The CDR3 is 15 amino acids. Here the CDR3 reads CASSIGFANTGELFF. CDR3 sequence (DNA): TGCGCCAGCAGTATCGGGTTCGCGAACACCGGGGAGCTGTTTTTT.

The rearrangement links TRBV19 to TRBJ1-5; TRBD1 matches at 7 bases. Germline CDR1 reads LNHDA; CDR2 reads SQIVND (reference sequence). Unmatched junction bases numbered 12, after V lost 5 bases and J lost 2 bases. The CDR3 spans 17 residues. CDR3 sequence reads: CASSALTGAGRNQPQHF. DNA of the CDR3: TGTGCCAGTAGTGCCCTCACAGGGGCCGGGCGCAATCAGCCCCAGCATTTT.

This clonotype was picked up many times. The chain joins TRBV7-9 to TRBJ1-4, with unresolved D. The germline CDR1 and CDR2 sequences are SEHNR and FQNEAQ (reference sequence). Trimming removed 5 bases at V and 8 bases at J, with 12 bases between. The CDR3 is 13 residues long. The CDR3 reads CASSNTINEKLFF. CDR3 sequence (DNA): TGTGCCAGCAGCAATACCATTAACGAAAAACTGTTTTTT.

This clonotype was detected only a few times. The chain joins TRBV11-3 to TRBJ2-7; no firm D call. There are 13 residues in the CDR3. Germline V gives CDR1 SGHNT, CDR2 YENEEA. Between the trimmed V and J ends, which lost 5 bases and 0 bases, there was a span of 8 bases. The CDR3 sequence: CASSKGTSYEQYF. CDR3 DNA: TGTGCCAGCAGCAAGGGAACCTCCTACGAGCAGTACTTC.

The chain links TRBV25-1 to TRBJ1-4, with 7 bases aligning to TRBD1. Trimming removed 3 bases from V and 0 bases from J; junction bases left unmatched: 1. Germline values: CDR1 MGHDK, CDR2 SYGVNS. This CDR3 contains 15 residues. The CDR3 here is CASSEGQTTNEKLFF. Written as DNA, the CDR3 is TGTGCCAGCAGTGAGGGACAGACAACTAATGAAAAACTGTTTTTT. Drawing the rest from reference TRBV25-1 and TRBJ1-4, the complete variable domain is EADIYQTPRYLVIGTGKKITLECSQTMGHDKMYWYQQDPGMELHLIHYSYGVNSTEKGDLSSESTVSRIRTEHFPLTLESARPSHTSQYLCASSEGQTTNEKLFFGSGTQLSVL.

The rearrangement joins TRBV20-1 to TRBJ2-3; perhaps TRBD2 as D (5 bases). Between the trimmed V and J ends, which lost 5 bases and 5 bases, there was a span of 20 bases. Per the germline V gene, CDR1 is DFQATT and CDR2 is SNEGSKA (reference sequence). The CDR3 sequence is 15 residues long. The CDR3 protein is CSAALRSEGQDTQYF. The CDR3 DNA is TGCAGTGCTGCCCTGCGGTCCGAGGGCCAAGATACGCAGTATTTT.

This clonotype came up many times. The rearrangement joins TRBV27 to TRBJ2-4; D gene ambiguous. Germline assignment: CDR1 MNHEY and CDR2 SMNVEV (reference sequence). The V end lost 5 bases, the J end lost 2 bases, and 1 base lay between the germline ends. The CDR3 totals 11 residues. CDR3 DNA sequence: TGTGCCAGCAGTCCCAAAAACATTCAGTACTTC. Translating it yields CASSPKNIQYF.

V usage is TRBV29-1 and J usage is TRBJ2-1; a possible D gene is TRBD2 (6 bases). This CDR3 comprises 11 residues. Germline CDR1 and CDR2: SQVTM and ANQGSEA. V lost 3 bases to trimming and J lost 13 bases, with 13 bases between them. Here the CDR3 DNA reads TGCAGCGTTGAGGGGGGTCGGGTTCAGTTCTTC. Encoded protein: CSVEGGRVQFF.

The table lists this clonotype with many counts. The chain combines TRBV29-1 with TRBJ2-3; D is unresolved. The CDR3 has 13 amino acids. CDR1 is SQVTM, CDR2 ANQGSEA, per germline. Trimming took off 5 bases at V and 3 bases at J, with 12 bases between the two ends. The CDR3 nucleotides are TGCAGCGTTTCAGCCCCACTGACAGATACGCAGTATTTT. It encodes CSVSAPLTDTQYF.

This clonotype was counted ten times or more. The chain combines TRBV10-3 with TRBJ1-6; TRBD1 matches at 7 bases. The CDR3 runs 15 residues. CDR1 is ENHRY, CDR2 SYGVKD, per germline. J gave up 7 bases and V 6 bases, and 9 bases lay outside the gene matches. CDR3 loop: CAISKSGDSNSPLHF. The CDR3, as DNA: TGTGCCATCAGCAAAAGCGGGGACAGCAATTCACCCCTCCACTTT.

This clonotype occurred many times. The V call is TRBV7-9, the J call TRBJ2-7; possibly TRBD1 for D (6 bases). Trimming shortened V by 0 bases and J by 2 bases, and 8 bases separated the two germline ends. Germline V lookup: CDR1 SEHNR, CDR2 FQNEAQ (reference sequence). CDR3 length equals 14 residues. The CDR3 sequence is CASSLAGTPYEQYF. The CDR3 DNA reads as TGTGCCAGCAGCTTAGCGGGGACACCCTACGAGCAGTACTTC.

This clonotype has ten or more counts. The DNA is left out, because the CDR3 cannot be placed on it with certainty; the CDR3 is given as TCRdb lists it. This sequence joins TRBV13 and TRBJ1-3; TRBD1 reflects the table's D call only, with no check against the DNA. The CDR3 is made up of 14 amino acids, end residues included. Germline CDR1 is PRHDT and CDR2 is FYEKMQ (reference sequence). This CDR3 is CASSLVGDGNTLYF.

This clonotype was counted at least ten times. This chain uses TRBV4-2 with TRBJ2-1; TRBD2 is a possible D gene (6 bases). This CDR3 spans 15 amino acids. Trimming pared 6 bases from V and 9 bases from J, leaving 21 bases between. Germline V CDR1 and CDR2: LGHNA, YNFKEQ. CDR3 loop: CASSLQLGGYAEQFF. CDR3 in DNA: TGTGCCAGCAGTCTTCAACTGGGGGGTTATGCTGAGCAGTTCTTC.

This clonotype was observed many times. The CDR3 DNA reads TGTGCCAGCAGCTTAACGTCAGGGGGCTATGGCTACACCTTC. This codes for CASSLTSGGYGYTF. The chain has TRBV7-3 and TRBJ1-2; 7 positions agree with TRBD1. Germline values: CDR1 SGHTA, CDR2 FQGTGA. J lost 4 bases, V lost 0 bases, and 2 bases had no gene match. The CDR3 runs 14 residues.

This clonotype appeared many times. V and J are TRBV7-2 and TRBJ1-2; no definite D call. The germline gives CDR1 SGHTA, CDR2 FQGNSA. The CDR3 is 13 residues long. The ends were cut back, 4 bases at V and 2 bases at J, with 8 bases in the middle. The CDR3 loop is CASSSGGNYGYTF. The CDR3 nucleotides read TGTGCCAGCAGCTCTGGTGGCAACTATGGCTACACCTTC.